The sequence of this TCR beta chain was determined in a study of beta chain features in type 1 diabetes. Study-wide results and limits: When VDJ junctions were examined, type 1 diabetes patients showed fewer insertions and more deletions. In comparison with healthy donors, patients had naive, central memory and Treg TCRB repertoires that appeared more similar.

With V trimmed by 5 bases and J by 6 bases, 7 bases remained unmatched. This CDR3 has 14 amino acids. Germline CDR1 and CDR2: MNHNY and SVGAGI (reference sequence). In the case of this clone: Its antigen is not known. The same CDR3 arises from other DNA sequences in this sample as well.

The entirety of the isolated RNA underwent reverse transcription, so expressed TCRB transcripts were sequenced. Sequencing was performed with immunoSEQ multiplex PCR; in TCRdb, only in-frame clones are kept and a portion is missing. The data show 120,000 to 150,000 clones, roughly 10% seen once. Sequencing was done on a sample of central memory CD4+ T cells from blood. The sequence was collected from a woman between 40 and 55 years old in good health. The chain carries TRBV6-6 and TRBJ2-3; TRBD1 matches at 8 bases. CDR3 sequence (DNA): TGTGCCAGCAGTGACAGGGGATCCCCTGATACGCAGTATTTT. It is translated as CASSDRGSPDTQYF.